This is a list of T cell receptor beta chains from one sample in a study of OX40 agonist ivuxolimab in advanced cancers. TCRdb keeps only in-frame clones here, not all; method: immunoSEQ multiplex PCR. The data contain about 36,000 clones, about 78% of them singletons. Sequenced material: CD4+ or CD8+ T cells sorted from blood, taken in a trial of the OX40 agonist ivuxolimab. These TCRs come from an adult with an advanced solid tumor such as melanoma, head and neck, liver or kidney cancer. The CDR3 runs from the conserved cysteine through the conserved F or W. D genes are given only for firm matches. For some rows the clone size is stated as once, few or many, or as a class when expanded; others skip it.

>TRBJ1-2|once|TRBV28|.
TGTGCCAGCAGTTTTCCGGGTGATGGCTACACCTTC
CASSFPGDGYTF
>TRBJ2-6|.|TRBV4-3|.
TGCGCCAGCAGCCACGTCGGGTCTGGGGCCAACGTCCTGACTTTC
CASSHVGSGANVLTF
>TRBJ2-5|.|TRBV28|TRBD2
TGTGCCAGCAGAGTAGCGGGAGCGGAGACCCAGTACTTC
CASRVAGAETQYF
>TRBJ1-1|.|TRBV28|.
TGTGCCAGCAGTCCCCTGACAGTCGGGGGGATGAACACTGAAGCTTTCTTT
CASSPLTVGGMNTEAFF
>TRBJ2-1|.|TRBV12-5|TRBD1
TGTGCTAGTGGTTTGGAATTATCGTTGGACAGGGAATACAATGAGCAGTTCTTC
CASGLELSLDREYNEQFF
>TRBJ1-5|.|TRBV5-6|.
TGTGCCAGCAGCTTCGGTGGGGATCAGCCCCAGCATTTT
CASSFGGDQPQHF
>TRBJ2-7|few|TRBV28|TRBD1
TGTGCCAGCAGTGGCCGGACAGGCCTCTACGAGCAGTACTTC
CASSGRTGLYEQYF
>TRBJ2-7|.|TRBV21-1|.
TGTGCCAGCAGCAAAGGGACCTGGACAGTGGGACCCTACGAGCAGTACTTC
CASSKGTWTVGPYEQYF
>TRBJ2-7|.|TRBV11-3|TRBD1
TGTGCCAGCAGCTCGGGACAGGGCTACGAGCAGTACTTC
CASSSGQGYEQYF
>TRBJ2-1|once|TRBV28|TRBD1
TGTGCCAGCAGTGACGGGACAGGGACCTACAATGAGCAGTTCTTC
CASSDGTGTYNEQFF
>TRBJ1-2|.|TRBV30|TRBD1
TGTGCCTGGAGGAAGACAGGGTTGGATGGCTACACCTTC
CAWRKTGLDGYTF
>TRBJ1-2|.|TRBV9|TRBD1
TGTGCCAGCAGCGGACGGGACAGTGGCTACACCTTC
CASSGRDSGYTF
>TRBJ1-2|.|TRBV7-2|.
TGTGCCAGCAGCACCCGGAACTATGGCTACACCTTC
CASSTRNYGYTF
>TRBJ2-7|.|TRBV28|TRBD2
TGTGCCAGCAGATCTAGCGGGGAAACCTACGAGCAGTACTTC
CASRSSGETYEQYF
>TRBJ1-3|.|TRBV7-6|.
TGTGCCAGCAGCTTAACGATCTCTGGAAACACCATATATTTT
CASSLTISGNTIYF
>TRBJ2-2|.|TRBV7-9|.
TGTGCCGGAGACGGGATACGGGACACCGGGGAGCTGTTTTTT
CAGDGIRDTGELFF
>TRBJ2-1|.|TRBV27|.
TGTGCCAGCAGTTTACCTGACAATGAGCAGTTCTTC
CASSLPDNEQFF
>TRBJ2-7|.|TRBV19|TRBD1
TGTGCCAGTAGCCATGGGACAGGGGGCTACGAGCAGTACTTC
CASSHGTGGYEQYF
>TRBJ2-1|few|TRBV7-8|.
TGTGCCAGCAGCGGGCAGGGCCCCTACAATGAGCAGTTCTTC
CASSGQGPYNEQFF
>TRBJ2-1|.|TRBV28|TRBD2
TGTGCCAGCAGCCTGGGCGGGAGAGATCGCTTCTTC
CASSLGGRDRFF
>TRBJ2-7|.|TRBV2|.
TGTGCCAGCAGTGATGAAGGGTCCGAGCAGTACTTC
CASSDEGSEQYF
>TRBJ1-1|few|TRBV4-3|.
TGCGCCAGCAGCCGAACAGGGAGGGGAACTGAAGCTTTCTTT
CASSRTGRGTEAFF
>TRBJ2-6|.|TRBV10-3|TRBD1
TGTGCCACCGAGGACAGGGATGGTGAGAGTGGGGCCAACGTCCTGACTTTC
CATEDRDGESGANVLTF
>TRBJ2-1|.|TRBV28|.
TGTGCCAGCAGTCCCCCGTGGGAGAGCTCCTACAATGAGCAGTTCTTC
CASSPPWESSYNEQFF
>TRBJ2-7|.|TRBV19|.
TGTGCCAGTAGTATGGGGCCGGGGGCCGAGCAGTACTTC
CASSMGPGAEQYF
>TRBJ2-1|.|TRBV4-2|TRBD2
TGTGCCAGCAGCCACGGGACTAGCGGGGGGGCGTACAATGAGCAGTTCTTC
CASSHGTSGGAYNEQFF
>TRBJ1-1|.|TRBV7-9|TRBD1
TGTGCCAGCAGCTTAAGGGGACAGGGGCTATATGAAGCTTTCTTT
CASSLRGQGLYEAFF
>TRBJ2-1|.|TRBV7-9|.
TGTGCCAGCAGCCCGGGACTTCGGAATGAGCAGTTCTTC
CASSPGLRNEQFF
>TRBJ2-1|.|TRBV27|.
TGTGCCAGCAGTCTCAAAGAGGGCCGAGAGCAGTTCTTC
CASSLKEGREQFF
>TRBJ2-7|.|TRBV7-3|.
TGTGCCAGCAGCTTATTTCCGGGGACCACCTACGAGCAGTACTTC
CASSLFPGTTYEQYF
>TRBJ2-1|.|TRBV28|TRBD2
TGTGCCAGCAGTTTGCTAGCGGGAGGTTACAATGAGCAGTTCTTC
CASSLLAGGYNEQFF
>TRBJ2-5|few|TRBV15|.
TGTGCCACCAGCAGATTTGGGGGAGAGACCCAGTACTTC
CATSRFGGETQYF
>TRBJ1-2|.|TRBV7-9|.
TGTGCCAGCAGCCCCCTGGCGAACTATGGCTACACCTTC
CASSPLANYGYTF
>TRBJ2-1|.|TRBV9|.
TGTGCCAGCAGCGTAACAGAGGCCCCCTACAATGAGCAGTTCTTC
CASSVTEAPYNEQFF
>TRBJ2-7|.|TRBV5-6|.
TGTGCCAGCAGCTTGGGGGGGGACACCTACGAGCAGTACTTC
CASSLGGDTYEQYF
>TRBJ1-1|.|TRBV30|.
TGTGCCTGGAGTGACAATGCGGGCGGTGACGCTTTCTTT
CAWSDNAGGDAFF
>TRBJ1-5|few|TRBV4-2|.
TGTGCCAGCAGACTGGACAGAACTAGCAATCAGCCCCAGCATTTT
CASRLDRTSNQPQHF
>TRBJ2-2|.|TRBV4-1|.
TGCGCCAGCAGCCCCTCAGGCGCCGGAATATCGAACACCGGGGAGCTGTTTTTT
CASSPSGAGISNTGELFF
>TRBJ2-3|.|TRBV27|.
TGTGCCAGCAGTTTACCCCTAAGGCCAGATACGCAGTATTTT
CASSLPLRPDTQYF
>TRBJ2-7|.|TRBV27|TRBD1
TGTGCCAGTAGACCGGGACAGGGGTCCTACGAGCAGTACTTC
CASRPGQGSYEQYF
>TRBJ1-5|.|TRBV27|.
TGTGCCAGCAGTTTAGGGGGGTATAGCAATCAGCCCCAGCATTTT
CASSLGGYSNQPQHF
>TRBJ2-7|.|TRBV29-1|.
TGCAGCGTTGAGGCAGATACCCCCTACGAGCAGTACTTC
CSVEADTPYEQYF
>TRBJ2-1|medium-sized|TRBV2|.
TGTGCCAGCAGTGAAACTTCCTACAATGAGCAGTTCTTC
CASSETSYNEQFF
>TRBJ2-2|.|TRBV15|TRBD1
TGTGCCACCAGCATGGACAGGAGAAACACCGGGGAGCTGTTTTTT
CATSMDRRNTGELFF
>TRBJ2-7|.|TRBV10-3|.
TGTGCCATCAGTGAGGGTATGGGGTACGAGCAGTACTTC
CAISEGMGYEQYF
>TRBJ1-5|.|TRBV5-6|.
TGTGCCAGCAGCCCGGGGACCTATCAGCCCCAGCATTTT
CASSPGTYQPQHF
>TRBJ2-3|.|TRBV4-3|.
TGCGCCAGCAGCCAAGGGGGCGGCCTGGATACGCAGTATTTT
CASSQGGGLDTQYF
>TRBJ1-2|.|TRBV2|.
TGTGCCAGCTGGGACAAGGCCCTAAACTATGGCTACACCTTC
CASWDKALNYGYTF
>TRBJ1-5|many|TRBV2|.
TGTGCCAGCAGCCGAGGACAGAATCAGCCCCAGCATTTT
CASSRGQNQPQHF
>TRBJ2-3|.|TRBV27|.
TGTGCCAGCAGTTCGGGGGTGGGTGATACGCAGTATTTT
CASSSGVGDTQYF
>TRBJ2-7|.|TRBV5-4|TRBD2
TGTGCCAGCAGCTTACCCCCTCCTAGCGGGGACTACGAGCAGTACTTC
CASSLPPPSGDYEQYF
>TRBJ1-1|.|TRBV7-9|.
TGTGCCAGCAGCGTAATGACACCCCAGGGGAACACTGAAGCTTTCTTT
CASSVMTPQGNTEAFF
>TRBJ2-1|once|TRBV18|.
TGTGCCAGCTCACCATGGGCTAGCCCCATCCCCAATGAGCAGTTCTTC
CASSPWASPIPNEQFF
>TRBJ1-2|.|TRBV15|.
TGTGCCACCAGCAGAGATCAGAATTACTTATATGGCTACACCTTC
CATSRDQNYLYGYTF
>TRBJ2-3|.|TRBV27|.
TGTGCCAGCAGTTATGGATCTAGCACAGATACGCAGTATTTT
CASSYGSSTDTQYF
>TRBJ2-3|.|TRBV2|TRBD2
TGTGCCAGCAGCGAAGGACTAGCGGGGTTAACAGATACGCAGTATTTT
CASSEGLAGLTDTQYF
>TRBJ1-2|.|TRBV6-1|.
TGTGCCAGCAGTGCATCCGGGACCATCTATGGCTACACCTTC
CASSASGTIYGYTF